Listed below are T cell receptor beta chains from one sample, sequenced in a study of T cells in Graves' hyperthyroidism and ophthalmopathy. TCRdb re-called the multiplex PCR reads with MiXCR, one entry per CDR3 protein. The data contain approximately 24,000 distinct CDR3 sequences, under 55% of them seen just once; the ten biggest clones take up less than 30%. The specimen was blood. These receptors came from a woman in her forties with Graves' hyperthyroidism that later progressed to Graves' ophthalmopathy. Each CDR3 is given with its conserved first and last residue. D genes are given only for firm matches. A clone size is listed for some rows: how often the clone was seen (once, few, many), or a class if it is expanded.

.	many	TRBV4-2	TRBJ2-7	TGTGCCAGCAGCCAAGTCGAGGGTCAAGAGCAGTACTTC	CASSQVEGQEQYF
TRBD1	.	TRBV10-2	TRBJ2-7	TGCGCCAGCAGTGAGTCTACAGTACAGGGGAACGAGCAGTACTTC	CASSESTVQGNEQYF
.	.	TRBV9	TRBJ1-5	TGTGCCAGCAGCTTCCGGGACCAAGAGACCCAGCATTTT	CASSFRDQETQHF
TRBD1	few	TRBV28	TRBJ2-2	TGTGCCAGCACAGAGGTCTGGGGACAGGGTGGCGGGGAGCTGTTTTTT	CASTEVWGQGGGELFF
.	.	TRBV5-1	TRBJ1-3	TGCGCCAGCACCACTAGCGGCTCTGGAAACACCATATATTTT	CASTTSGSGNTIYF
TRBD2	.	TRBV24-1	TRBJ2-1	TGTGCCACCAGTGACCTAGCGGATAGCTCCTACAATGAGCAGTTCTTC	CATSDLADSSYNEQFF
.	.	TRBV25-1	TRBJ2-7	TGTGCCAGCAGTCTGTATGAGGGGACCGATACCTACGAGCAGTACTTC	CASSLYEGTDTYEQYF
TRBD1	many	TRBV28	TRBJ1-1	TGTGCCAGCAAATACAGGGGGCGGAACACTGAAGCTTTCTTT	CASKYRGRNTEAFF
TRBD2	.	TRBV20-1	TRBJ2-1	TGCAGTGCTAGAGACGGCGGGAGGATCGATGAGCAGTTCTTC	CSARDGGRIDEQFF
.	.	TRBV19	TRBJ2-1	TGTGCCAGTCAAGGCTACAATGAGCAGTTCTTC	CASQGYNEQFF
.	.	TRBV15	TRBJ2-2	TGTGCCACCGGGTTGGGCGGGGAGCTGTTTTTT	CATGLGGELFF
.	.	TRBV9	TRBJ2-2	TGTGCCTGCAGCGAGGGATTTAACACCGGGGAGCTGTCTTTT	CACSEGFNTGELSF
.	many	TRBV18	TRBJ2-3	TGTGCCAGCTCACGGACAGATACGCAGTATTTT	CASSRTDTQYF
TRBD1	.	TRBV20-1	TRBJ2-7	TGCAGTGCTAGAATGGGACAGGGGGCCTACGAGCAGTACTTC	CSARMGQGAYEQYF